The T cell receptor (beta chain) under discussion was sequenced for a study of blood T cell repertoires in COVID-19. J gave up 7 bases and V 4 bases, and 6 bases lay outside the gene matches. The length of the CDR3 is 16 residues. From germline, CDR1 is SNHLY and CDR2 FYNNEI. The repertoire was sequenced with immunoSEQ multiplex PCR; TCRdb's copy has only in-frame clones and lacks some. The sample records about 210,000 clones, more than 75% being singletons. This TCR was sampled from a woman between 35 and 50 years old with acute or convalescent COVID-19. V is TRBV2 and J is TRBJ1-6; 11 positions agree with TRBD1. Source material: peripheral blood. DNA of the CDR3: TGTGCCAGCAGTGTCCGGACAGGGGGCGTCAATTCACCCCTCCACTTT. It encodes CASSVRTGGVNSPLHF. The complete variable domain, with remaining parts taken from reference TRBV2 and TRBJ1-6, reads EPEVTQTPSHQVTQMGQEVILRCVPISNHLYFYWYRQILGQKVEFLVSFYNNEISEKSEIFDDQFSVERPDGSNFTLKIRSTKLEDSAMYFCASSVRTGGVNSPLHFGNGTRLTVT.